The rows below give T cell receptor beta chains drawn from one sample of a study of blood T cell repertoires in COVID-19. Measured with immunoSEQ multiplex PCR; TCRdb has only the in-frame clones, and not every one. Of about 170,000 clones in the sample, about 89% were seen once. Material: peripheral blood. The receptors shown here come from a man aged 65-85 years with acute or convalescent COVID-19. Both conserved end residues are part of each CDR3. Fields, in order: D gene, V gene, J gene, CDR3 DNA, CDR3 protein. A D gene is named only where the DNA matches it firmly.

d_call: .; v_call: TRBV3-1/TRBV3-2; j_call: TRBJ2-3; cdr3_nt: TGTGCCAGCAGCCAGCAGGTCGGGGTAGATACGCAGTATTTT; cdr3_aa: CASSQQVGVDTQYF
d_call: TRBD2; v_call: TRBV7-3; j_call: TRBJ2-2; cdr3_nt: TGTGCCAGCAGCGCCACGAGCGGGAGTTACACCGGGGAGCTGTTTTTT; cdr3_aa: CASSATSGSYTGELFF
d_call: TRBD1; v_call: TRBV7-3; j_call: TRBJ1-1; cdr3_nt: TGTGCCAGCAGCCCTACAGGGGCGTTGAACACTGAAGCTTTCTTT; cdr3_aa: CASSPTGALNTEAFF
d_call: TRBD2; v_call: TRBV19; j_call: TRBJ2-5; cdr3_nt: TGTGCCAGTAGTAGGCGGGAGGGCCGGGAGACCCAGTACTTC; cdr3_aa: CASSRREGRETQYF
d_call: .; v_call: TRBV4-2; j_call: TRBJ1-2; cdr3_nt: TGTGCCAGCAGCCAAGATACCAGGGACTATGGCTACACCTTC; cdr3_aa: CASSQDTRDYGYTF
d_call: TRBD2; v_call: TRBV27; j_call: TRBJ2-7; cdr3_nt: TGTGCCAGCAGTTCTAGCGGGAGGGCCTACGAGCAGTACTTC; cdr3_aa: CASSSSGRAYEQYF
d_call: TRBD1; v_call: TRBV5-1; j_call: TRBJ2-7; cdr3_nt: TGCGCCAGCAGCCCGGACAGGAGCTCCTACGAGCAGTACTTC; cdr3_aa: CASSPDRSSYEQYF
d_call: TRBD1; v_call: TRBV5-4; j_call: TRBJ1-1; cdr3_nt: TGTGCCAGCAGTTTACAGGGGGCTTATACTGAAGCTTTCTTT; cdr3_aa: CASSLQGAYTEAFF
d_call: .; v_call: TRBV12-3/TRBV12-4; j_call: TRBJ2-5; cdr3_nt: TGTGCCAGCAGTAGATATGGGAGGGAGACCCAGTACTTC; cdr3_aa: CASSRYGRETQYF
d_call: .; v_call: TRBV24-1; j_call: TRBJ2-7; cdr3_nt: TGTGCCACCAGTGATTACCCCCAGGACAGTTACGAGCAGTACTTC; cdr3_aa: CATSDYPQDSYEQYF
d_call: TRBD1; v_call: TRBV4-3; j_call: TRBJ1-2; cdr3_nt: TGCGCCAGCAGCCAAGATCGTGCGCAGGGGGTGTATGGCTACACCTTC; cdr3_aa: CASSQDRAQGVYGYTF
d_call: .; v_call: TRBV7-8; j_call: TRBJ2-7; cdr3_nt: TGTGCCAGCAGCTTAGGTGAGGGCCGTTCCTACGAGCAGTACTTC; cdr3_aa: CASSLGEGRSYEQYF
d_call: TRBD1; v_call: TRBV5-6; j_call: TRBJ1-4; cdr3_nt: TGTGCCAGCAGCTTGGCGGGACAGGGCCGCTTTAATGAAAAACTGTTTTTT; cdr3_aa: CASSLAGQGRFNEKLFF
d_call: TRBD1; v_call: TRBV27; j_call: TRBJ1-4; cdr3_nt: TGTGCCAGCAGTTTACGCAGAGGGCAGGGGGGAAATAATGAAAAACTGTTTTTT; cdr3_aa: CASSLRRGQGGNNEKLFF
d_call: TRBD2; v_call: TRBV5-1; j_call: TRBJ2-1; cdr3_nt: TGCGCCAGCAGCTGGGGACTAGCGGACTACAATGAGCAGTTCTTC; cdr3_aa: CASSWGLADYNEQFF
d_call: .; v_call: TRBV5-1; j_call: TRBJ2-5; cdr3_nt: TGCGCCAGCAGCTTGGGACAGGAAGAGACCCAGTACTTC; cdr3_aa: CASSLGQEETQYF
d_call: .; v_call: TRBV7-3; j_call: TRBJ2-1; cdr3_nt: TGTGCCAGCAGCCCAGGGGGGAGCTCCTACAATGAGCAGTTCTTC; cdr3_aa: CASSPGGSSYNEQFF
d_call: TRBD2; v_call: TRBV15; j_call: TRBJ2-7; cdr3_nt: TGTGCCACCAGCAGAGATATCGGGGCTAGCGGGTTCTACGAGCAGTACTTC; cdr3_aa: CATSRDIGASGFYEQYF
d_call: .; v_call: TRBV2; j_call: TRBJ1-1; cdr3_nt: TGTGCCAGCATAAGGGAGAACTCTGAAGCTTTCTTT; cdr3_aa: CASIRENSEAFF
d_call: TRBD2; v_call: TRBV29-1; j_call: TRBJ2-3; cdr3_nt: TGCAGCGTTGAGGCTAGCGGGGGGGTCCCGGATACGCAGTATTTT; cdr3_aa: CSVEASGGVPDTQYF